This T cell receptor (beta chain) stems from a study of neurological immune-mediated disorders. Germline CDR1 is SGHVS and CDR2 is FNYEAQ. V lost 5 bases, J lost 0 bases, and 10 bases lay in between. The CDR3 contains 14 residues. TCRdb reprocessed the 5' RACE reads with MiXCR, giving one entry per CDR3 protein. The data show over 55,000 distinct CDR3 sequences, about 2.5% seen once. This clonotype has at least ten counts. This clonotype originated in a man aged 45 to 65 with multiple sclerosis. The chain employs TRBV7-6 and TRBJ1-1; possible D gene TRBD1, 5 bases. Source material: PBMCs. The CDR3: CASSLGTVNTEAFF. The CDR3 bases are TGTGCCAGCAGCCTCGGGACGGTGAACACTGAAGCTTTCTTT.